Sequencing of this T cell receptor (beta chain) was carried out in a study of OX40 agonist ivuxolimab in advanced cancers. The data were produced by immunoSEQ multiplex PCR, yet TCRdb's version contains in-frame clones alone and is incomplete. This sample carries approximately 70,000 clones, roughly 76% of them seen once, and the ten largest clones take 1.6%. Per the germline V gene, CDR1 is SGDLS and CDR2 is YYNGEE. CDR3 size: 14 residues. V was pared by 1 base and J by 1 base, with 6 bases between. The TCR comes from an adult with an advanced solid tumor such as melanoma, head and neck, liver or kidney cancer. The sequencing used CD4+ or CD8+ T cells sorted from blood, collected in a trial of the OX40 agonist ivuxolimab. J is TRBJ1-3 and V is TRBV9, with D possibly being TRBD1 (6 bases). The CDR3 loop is CASSVQGSGNTIYF. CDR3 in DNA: TGTGCCAGCAGCGTACAGGGGTCTGGAAACACCATATATTTT.